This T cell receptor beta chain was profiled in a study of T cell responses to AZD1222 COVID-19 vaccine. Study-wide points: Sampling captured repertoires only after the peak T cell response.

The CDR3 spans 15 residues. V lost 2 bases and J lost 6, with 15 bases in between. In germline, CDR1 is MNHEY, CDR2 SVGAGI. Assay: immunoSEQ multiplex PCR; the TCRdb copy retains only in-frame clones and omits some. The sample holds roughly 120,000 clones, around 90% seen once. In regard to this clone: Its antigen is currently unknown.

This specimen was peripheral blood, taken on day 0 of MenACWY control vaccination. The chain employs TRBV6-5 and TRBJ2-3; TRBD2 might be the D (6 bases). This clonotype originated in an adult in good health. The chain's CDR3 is CASSYSGRAGDTQYF. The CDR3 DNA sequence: TGTGCCAGCAGTTACAGCGGCCGGGCGGGGGATACGCAGTATTTT.